These 26 T cell receptor beta chains were sequenced from one sample in a study of blood T cell repertoires in COVID-19. Sequencing was performed with immunoSEQ multiplex PCR; in TCRdb, only in-frame clones are kept and a portion is missing. The sample has about 390,000 clones; 87% are singletons. Sequencing was performed on PBMCs or T cells enriched from blood (not recorded which). These receptor sequences come from a woman between 50 and 59 years old who had recovered from COVID-19.

As for this clone: A junction boundary mismatches the germline segment, possibly from a read error. This chain connects TRBV4-2 to TRBJ1-1, with TRBD1 as a possible D gene (5 bases). Germline V CDR1 and CDR2: LGHNA, YNFKEQ. The CDR3 length is 14 residues. The CDR3 protein is CASSQDFRGTGAFF. CDR3 nucleotides: TGTGCCAGCAGCCAAGATTTCCGAGGGACTGGAGCTTTCTTT.

This clone was counted a single time. CDR3 in amino acids: CASRWQGYSNQPQHF. The CDR3 bases are TGTGCCAGCAGATGGCAGGGCTATAGCAATCAGCCCCAGCATTTT. This chain joins TRBV28 and TRBJ1-5, with TRBD1 as a possible D gene (5 bases). Germline V gives CDR1 MDHEN, CDR2 SYDVKM. V was trimmed by 6 bases and J by 0 bases, leaving 12 bases between them. The CDR3 has 15 residues. The whole variable domain, filled in from reference TRBV28 and TRBJ1-5, reads DVKVTQSSRYLVKRTGEKVFLECVQDMDHENMFWYRQDPGLGLRLIYFSYDVKMKEKGDIPEGYSVSREKKERFSLILESASTNQTSMYLCASRWQGYSNQPQHFGDGTRLSIL.

The V and J genes are TRBV7-2 and TRBJ1-3; TRBD1 might be the D (5 bases). The CDR3 consists of 14 residues. Germline CDR1 and CDR2: SGHTA and FQGNSA. The germline V and J ends were trimmed by 2 bases and 11 bases, with 16 bases remaining between them. CDR3 amino acids: CASSLNPSTVSIYF. The CDR3 DNA follows: TGTGCCAGCAGCTTAAACCCCTCGACAGTCTCCATATATTTT. The whole variable domain, remainder taken from reference TRBV7-2 and TRBJ1-3, is GAGVSQSPSNKVTEKGKDVELRCDPISGHTALYWYRQSLGQGLEFLIYFQGNSAPDKSGLPSDRFSAERTGGSVSTLTIQRTQQEDSAVYLCASSLNPSTVSIYFGEGSWLTVV.

The chain uses TRBV30 and TRBJ1-1; D ambiguous. The CDR3 totals 12 residues. V gave up 5 bases and J gave up 5 bases, with 12 bases separating them. The germline V gene encodes CDR1 GTSNPN and CDR2 SVGIG (reference sequence). This chain's CDR3 is CAWQAGGTEAFF. Written as DNA, the CDR3 is TGTGCCTGGCAAGCTGGAGGGACTGAAGCTTTCTTT.

The chain carries TRBV25-1 and TRBJ2-3; 9 bases line up with TRBD2. The CDR3 extends over 16 amino acids. Germline V gives CDR1 MGHDK, CDR2 SYGVNS. The V and J ends lost 0 bases and 5 bases, in that order; junction bases with no gene match: 6. The CDR3 protein is CASSEYKRGVVDTQYF. The CDR3 nucleotides read TGTGCCAGCAGTGAATATAAGCGGGGGGTCGTAGATACGCAGTATTTT.

This sequence joins TRBV5-4 and TRBJ1-4; D call uncertain. With 4 bases removed from V and 2 bases from J, the gap between germline ends came to 9 bases. The CDR3 runs 14 residues. Germline CDR1 is SGHNT and CDR2 is YYREEE (reference sequence). The CDR3 region has the DNA TGTGCCAGCAGCCTCCGAGGGACTAATGAAAAACTGTTTTTT. This gives the protein CASSLRGTNEKLFF.

The rearrangement uses TRBV6-5 and TRBJ2-7, with 7 bases aligning to TRBD1. Germline trimming cut 2 bases from V and 4 bases from J; bases unmatched to any gene: 8. Germline values: CDR1 MNHEY, CDR2 SVGAGI. The CDR3 is 15 amino acids. The CDR3 protein is CASSYANTGAYEQYF. The CDR3 DNA reads as TGTGCCAGCAGTTACGCGAATACAGGGGCTTACGAGCAGTACTTC.

This clone was observed once. Here the CDR3 DNA reads TGTGCCAGCAGTTTCTTGGGCGGGAACACCATATATTTT. It is translated as CASSFLGGNTIYF. The chain links TRBV12-3 or TRBV12-4 to TRBJ1-3; D is unclear. Trimming removed 3 bases from V and 7 bases from J, with 10 bases in between. There are 13 residues in the CDR3.

This clone showed up just once. This chain joins TRBV4-3 and TRBJ1-3; TRBD1 matches 8 bases. CDR1 is LGHNA and CDR2 is YSLEER in the germline V gene. The CDR3 runs 14 residues. The V and J ends lost 3 bases and 8 bases, in that order; junction bases with no gene match: 6. This chain's CDR3 is CASSQIDRGDTIYF. For the CDR3, the DNA is TGCGCCAGCAGCCAGATAGACAGGGGTGACACCATATATTTT.

This chain connects TRBV5-1 to TRBJ2-5, with a weak D call TRBD2 (6 bases). Germline CDR1 reads SGHRS; CDR2 reads YFSETQ. The V end was cut by 0 bases, the J end by 4 bases, with 16 bases between. This CDR3 region has 16 residues. CDR3 nucleotide sequence: TGCGCCAGCAGCTTGGATGGTGGAGGGATGTTAGAGACCCAGTACTTC. This sequence encodes CASSLDGGGMLETQYF.

In this sample, this clone turned up once. This chain uses TRBV28 with TRBJ2-5, with 9 bases fitting TRBD2. CDR1 is MDHEN and CDR2 is SYDVKM in the germline V gene. The CDR3 loop spans 15 amino acids. V dropped 9 bases and J dropped 1; count of bases not matched to a gene: 9. This chain's CDR3 is CASNLAGSLQETQYF. The CDR3 coding sequence is TGTGCCAGTAATCTAGCGGGGAGCCTCCAAGAGACCCAGTACTTC.

J is TRBJ1-2 and V is TRBV20-1; D possibly corresponds to TRBD1 (5 bases). The CDR3 runs to 11 residues. Germline V gene data show CDR1 as DFQATT and CDR2 as SNEGSKA (reference sequence). The CDR3 DNA reads TGCAGCCCGCAGGGAACCTATGGCTACACCTTC. This encodes CSPQGTYGYTF.

This clone was detected once. The V call is TRBV30, the J call TRBJ1-3; D is undetermined. V lost 6 bases to trimming and J lost 0 bases, with 9 bases between them. CDR3 length equals 13 residues. Germline V CDR1 and CDR2: GTSNPN, SVGIG (reference sequence). CDR3 in amino acids: CACRESSGNTIYF. CDR3 bases: TGTGCCTGTAGAGAGAGCTCTGGAAACACCATATATTTT.

The CDR3, as DNA: TGTGCCAGCAGTTCAAACTTCGGGAGGAACTATGGCTACACCTTC. It is translated as CASSSNFGRNYGYTF. V usage is TRBV28 and J usage is TRBJ1-2; D not resolved. CDR1 MDHEN and CDR2 SYDVKM come from the germline V gene. This CDR3 region has 15 residues. The V gene lost 4 bases and the J gene lost 2 bases, with 14 bases spanning the gap.

This chain links TRBV5-5 with TRBJ1-5; unclear D gene. CDR3 length: 14 amino acids. The ends were cut back, 4 bases at V and 0 bases at J, with 8 bases in the middle. In germline, CDR1 is SGHKS, CDR2 YYEKEE (reference sequence). This chain's CDR3 is CASSPSYSNQPQHF. CDR3 coding DNA: TGTGCCAGCAGCCCCTCTTATAGCAATCAGCCCCAGCATTTT.

With regard to this clone: The junction and the germline gene differ at one end; a read error may be behind it. J is TRBJ2-5 and V is TRBV7-7; tentatively, D is TRBD2 (6 bases). The CDR3 runs 13 residues. From germline, CDR1 is SSHAT and CDR2 FNYEAQ (reference sequence). Written as DNA, the CDR3 is TGTGCTAGCAGCTATCCGGGACTAGAGACCCAGTACTTC. Protein: CASSYPGLETQYF.

The chain joins TRBV10-3 to TRBJ1-1; D is uncertain. Germline lookup yields CDR1 ENHRY and CDR2 SYGVKD. This CDR3 contains 13 residues. The V gene lost 7 bases and the J gene lost 1 base, with 10 bases spanning the gap. CDR3 nucleotides: TGTGCCATCACTGCGGATCCGAACACTGAAGCTTTCTTT. Amino acids: CAITADPNTEAFF.

The CDR3 DNA reads as TGTGCCAGCAGCTTTTCCCGGGCAACTAATGAAAAACTGTTTTTT. Translating gives CASSFSRATNEKLFF. The chain recombines TRBV5-4 with TRBJ1-4; D uncertain. From germline, CDR1 is SGHNT and CDR2 YYREEE (reference sequence). This CDR3 has 15 residues. The V end lost 2 bases, the J end lost 0 bases, and 8 bases lay between the germline ends.

The J gene is TRBJ1-1, the V gene TRBV4-3; tentatively, D is TRBD1 (5 bases). Trimming stripped 0 bases from V and 5 bases from J, with 10 bases between. CDR3 length: 14 residues. CDR1 and CDR2 from the germline V gene are LGHNA and YSLEER. This chain's CDR3 is CASSQEGGGTEAFF. Here the CDR3 DNA reads TGCGCCAGCAGCCAAGAGGGGGGAGGTACTGAAGCTTTCTTT.

This clone has a single count. The chain couples TRBV19 to TRBJ2-4, with a possible D match to TRBD1 (6 bases). Trimming left V 3 bases short and J 1 base short, with 22 bases between. The CDR3 loop spans 19 amino acids. The germline V gene encodes CDR1 LNHDA and CDR2 SQIVND (reference sequence). The CDR3 DNA is TGTGCCAGTAGTATCACGGCGCAGGGGTGGCCTGTGGCCAAAAACATTCAGTACTTC. This translates into CASSITAQGWPVAKNIQYF.

This chain uses TRBV25-1 with TRBJ2-7; maybe TRBD2 (6 bases). Trimming stripped 10 bases from V and 3 bases from J, with 16 bases between. In germline, CDR1 is MGHDK, CDR2 SYGVNS. The CDR3 spans 13 residues. The CDR3 DNA reads TGTGCCATATCTGTGCGGCGGGGCTACGAGCAGTACTTC. This encodes CAISVRRGYEQYF.

This chain links TRBV6-5 with TRBJ2-7; a possible D gene is TRBD2 (5 bases). CDR1 and CDR2 from the germline V gene are MNHEY and SVGAGI. V lost 2 bases to trimming and J lost 4 bases, with 9 bases between them. This CDR3 contains 13 residues. CDR3 DNA: TGTGCCAGCAGTTACCCGGGGTCTTACGAGCAGTACTTC. The encoded protein is CASSYPGSYEQYF.

The chain carries TRBV9 and TRBJ2-1, with TRBD2 matching 11 bases. CDR1 SGDLS and CDR2 YYNGEE come from the germline V gene. The CDR3 is 15 residues long. V lost 3 bases and J lost 12; bases outside the gene matches: 11. The DNA for the CDR3 is TGTGCCAGCAGCGAGGGACTAGCGGAGACAGGAGGGCAGTTCTTC. Translated, it gives CASSEGLAETGGQFF.

V usage is TRBV27 and J usage is TRBJ1-6; TRBD1 matches at 7 bases. The V segment lost 3 bases and the J segment 8 bases; nucleotides outside the gene matches: 7. This CDR3 has 15 amino acids. Germline V gene lookup returns CDR1 MNHEY and CDR2 SMNVEV (reference sequence). CDR3 DNA sequence: TGTGCCAGCAGTTTTACCGACAGGGCGGATTCACCCCTCCACTTT. Translating gives CASSFTDRADSPLHF.

The chain carries TRBV7-2 and TRBJ2-3; 12 bases map to TRBD2. The germline V gene encodes CDR1 SGHTA and CDR2 FQGNSA. Trimming at V came to 5 bases and at J to 7 bases, leaving 7 bases not matched to a gene. The CDR3 is made up of 15 amino acids. CDR3 sequence: CASSASGGATYTQYF. In DNA form, the CDR3 reads TGTGCCAGCAGCGCTAGCGGGGGGGCTACCTATACGCAGTATTTT.

The V gene is TRBV12-3 or TRBV12-4, the J gene TRBJ1-1, with D maybe TRBD1 (6 bases). CDR3 length equals 12 residues. V lost 7 bases, J lost 5 bases, and 11 bases lay in between. CDR3 loop: CASIRGGTEAFF. The DNA for the CDR3 is TGTGCCAGCATTAGGGGGGGGACTGAAGCTTTCTTT.